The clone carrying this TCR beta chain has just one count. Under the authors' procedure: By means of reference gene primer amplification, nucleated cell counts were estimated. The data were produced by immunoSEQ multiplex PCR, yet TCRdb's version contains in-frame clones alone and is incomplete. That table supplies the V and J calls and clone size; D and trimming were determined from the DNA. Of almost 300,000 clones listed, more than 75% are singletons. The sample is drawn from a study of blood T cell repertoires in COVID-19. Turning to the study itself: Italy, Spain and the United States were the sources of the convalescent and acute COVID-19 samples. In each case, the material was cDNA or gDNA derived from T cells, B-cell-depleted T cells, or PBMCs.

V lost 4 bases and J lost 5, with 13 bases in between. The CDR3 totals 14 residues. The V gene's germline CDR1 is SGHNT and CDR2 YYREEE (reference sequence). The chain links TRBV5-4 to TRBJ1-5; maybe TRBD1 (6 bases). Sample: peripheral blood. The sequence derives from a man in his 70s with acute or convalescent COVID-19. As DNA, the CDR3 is TGTGCCAGCAGCCGGGAGGGGGGGCATCAGCCCCAGCATTTT. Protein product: CASSREGGHQPQHF.